The following is a TCR beta chain sequence with its context. This entry comes from a study of blood T cell repertoires in COVID-19. Study-wide context: COVID-19 samples from acute and convalescent phases originated in the United States, Italy and Spain. Nucleic acid was either cDNA or gDNA, and it came from T cells, B-cell-depleted T cells, or PBMCs.

Per the germline V gene, CDR1 is MDHEN and CDR2 is SYDVKM. V lost 6 bases and J lost 2; bases outside the gene matches: 4. CDR3 length equals 15 residues. As handled by the study authors: Nucleated cell counts were estimated from reference gene primer amplification. Profiled with immunoSEQ multiplex PCR; TCRdb holds only in-frame clones, not every one. The V and J calls and the clone size are those of that table, but D and trimming were determined from the DNA. The sample has 220,000 or so clones, under 90% seen once. This rearrangement joins TRBV28 to TRBJ2-1, with 10 bases fitting TRBD1. The material sequenced was peripheral blood. The sequence came from a woman over 75 with acute or convalescent COVID-19. The CDR3 region has the DNA TGTGCCAGCAGCATGACAGGGGGCGCCTACAATGAGCAGTTCTTC. It encodes CASSMTGGAYNEQFF.